The following is a T cell receptor (beta chain) sequence with its context. Its antigen is unidentified. The sort gate was single viable CD3+CD4+CD8-CD45RO+ cells for memory CD4+ T cells. Positive selection with CD4 microbeads enriched total CD4+ T cells. The CDR3 runs 12 residues. V was clipped by 5 bases and J by 4 bases, with 8 bases between them. Germline V gene sequence: CDR1 LNHNV, CDR2 YYDKDF (reference sequence). The sample comes from a study of memory CD4+ T cells and cytomegalovirus serostatus. Study-level background: This sample comes from healthy Belgian adults, fewer than 10 CMV seropositive, 24 seronegative. General observations from the study: The CMV-associated TCR signature appears largely within the CD4+ memory repertoire. A US-trained random forest predicted CMV serostatus with median AUC around 0.91.

This table comes from immunoSEQ multiplex PCR, and its TCRdb copy is limited to in-frame clones, with some not included. The sample holds about 31,000 clones, approximately 76% seen once. The sample comprised memory CD4+ T cells from blood. The chain has TRBV15 and TRBJ1-2, with unresolved D. The clonotype was recovered from an adult in good health and CMV-seronegative. Some clones in this sample may be carry-over from other donors' samples. CDR3 protein: CATSEAFYGYTF. The CDR3 DNA reads TGTGCCACCAGCGAGGCGTTCTATGGCTACACCTTC. The whole variable domain, remainder taken from reference TRBV15 and TRBJ1-2, is DAMVIQNPRYQVTQFGKPVTLSCSQTLNHNVMYWYQQKSSQAPKLLFHYYDKDFNNEADTPDNFQSRRPNTSFCFLDIRSPGLGDTAMYLCATSEAFYGYTFGSGTRLTVV.